What follows are 15 T cell receptor beta chains derived from one specimen sequenced in a study of STAT5B mutations in CD4+ large granular lymphocyte leukemia. The assay was immunoSEQ multiplex PCR, and TCRdb's table has in-frame clones only and misses some. The sample holds around 30,000 clones, more than 60% seen once. The source material was CD4+ T cells from blood buffy coats. The receptors come from a human donor in good health.

V and J are TRBV6-6 and TRBJ2-7; TRBD1 matches at 11 bases. Germline V gene data show CDR1 as MNHNY and CDR2 as SVGAGI (reference sequence). This CDR3 spans 14 amino acids. V trimming: 5 bases; J trimming: 3 bases; junction bases outside the gene matches: 3. The CDR3: CASSLGTGGYEQYF. The CDR3 nucleotides read TGTGCCAGCAGTCTCGGGACAGGGGGCTACGAGCAGTACTTC.

The CDR3 coding sequence is TGTGCCAGTAGTATCGGGAAGGGGGCTTACAATGAGCAGTTCTTC. This encodes CASSIGKGAYNEQFF. The rearrangement joins TRBV19 to TRBJ2-1; the match to TRBD1 covers 7 bases. Germline V lookup: CDR1 LNHDA, CDR2 SQIVND (reference sequence). V dropped 3 bases and J dropped 4; count of bases not matched to a gene: 6. The length of the CDR3 is 15 residues.

This clone was seen only a few times. This sequence joins TRBV7-9 and TRBJ1-2, with a tentative D call TRBD1 (5 bases). Trimming took 1 base from V and 8 from J, leaving 17 bases between them. In germline, CDR1 is SEHNR, CDR2 FQNEAQ (reference sequence). This CDR3 spans 15 amino acids. Here the CDR3 DNA reads TGTGCCAGCAGCTTAGTCGGGGCGGGACTGGGAGGCTACACCTTC. This translates into CASSLVGAGLGGYTF.

In nucleotides, the CDR3 is TGTGCCAGCAGCTTAAAACAGGGTAACTACCGGATGGAGCTGTTTTTT. Translation: CASSLKQGNYRMELFF. This rearrangement joins TRBV5-4 to TRBJ2-2; a weak D match, TRBD1 (6 bases). This CDR3 region has 16 residues. Germline CDR1 and CDR2: SGHNT and YYREEE (reference sequence). V lost 2 bases to trimming and J lost 10 bases, with 21 bases between them.

The J gene is TRBJ1-5, the V gene TRBV6-1; D not certain. This CDR3 is built from 13 residues. V was cut by 2 bases and J by 11 bases, with 13 bases left in between. Germline CDR1 MNHNS, CDR2 SASEGT. In DNA, the CDR3 is TGTGCCAGCAGTGAATTGGTGTGGTTGGCCCAGCATTTT. It specifies CASSELVWLAQHF.

V gene TRBV6-5 combines with J gene TRBJ1-2; no clear D. Germline V gene data show CDR1 as MNHEY and CDR2 as SVGAGI. Trimming took 3 bases from V and 6 from J, leaving 8 bases between them. The CDR3 loop spans 12 amino acids. CDR3 loop: CASSYRDHGYTF. DNA for the CDR3: TGTGCCAGCAGTTATCGGGATCATGGCTACACCTTC.

The chain employs TRBV5-4 and TRBJ2-5, with D possibly matching TRBD2 (7 bases). The end of the DNA is better explained by TRBJ2-7, so the J call may be wrong. The CDR3 sequence is 15 residues long. The germline V gene encodes CDR1 SGHNT and CDR2 YYREEE (reference sequence). CDR3 coding DNA: TGTGCCAGCAGCTTTGACGGGGGGCGTGTATACGAGCAGTACTTC. It encodes CASSFDGGRVYEQYF.

This chain connects TRBV5-4 to TRBJ2-1; 11 bases match TRBD2. V was clipped by 5 bases and J by 7 bases; unmatched bases: 5. CDR1 is SGHNT and CDR2 is YYREEE in the germline V gene (reference sequence). This CDR3 spans 14 amino acids. CDR3 DNA sequence: TGTGCCAGCAGATCGGCTAGCGGGGGGAATGAGCAGTTCTTC. It specifies CASRSASGGNEQFF.

This clone occurred a few times. This sequence joins TRBV11-3 and TRBJ2-5; 10 bases agree with TRBD2. The CDR3 covers 18 residues. Germline V lookup: CDR1 SGHNT, CDR2 YENEEA. V was pared by 1 base and J by 3 bases, with 11 bases of the junction left unmatched. CDR3 nucleotide sequence: TGTGCCAGCAGCTTAGGACGGAGCGGGGGGGCCTCGGAAGAGACCCAGTACTTC. This sequence encodes CASSLGRSGGASEETQYF.

The chain uses TRBV19 and TRBJ2-5; D unresolved. Germline assignment: CDR1 LNHDA and CDR2 SQIVND (reference sequence). V was clipped by 3 bases and J by 3 bases, with 5 bases between them. The CDR3 runs 12 residues. The CDR3 bases are TGTGCCAGTAGTATTGGAGAAGAGACCCAGTACTTC. This codes for CASSIGEETQYF.

The chain uses TRBV5-1 and TRBJ1-1; TRBD1 is a possible D gene (6 bases). The CDR3 sequence is 16 residues long. CDR1 SGHRS and CDR2 YFSETQ come from the germline V gene. Trimming left V 3 bases short and J 0 bases short, with 15 bases between. The CDR3: CASSWRGGALNTEAFF. The CDR3 region has the DNA TGCGCCAGCAGCTGGCGGGGGGGGGCATTGAACACTGAAGCTTTCTTT.

The CDR3 reads CASSFRAGYTDTQYF. CDR3 sequence (DNA): TGTGCCAGCAGCTTTAGAGCGGGGTACACAGATACGCAGTATTTT. The J gene is TRBJ2-3, the V gene TRBV7-2; 7 positions agree with TRBD2. J lost 2 bases, V lost 3 bases, and 5 bases had no gene match. The CDR3 sequence is 15 residues long. Germline values: CDR1 SGHTA, CDR2 FQGNSA.

The rearrangement joins TRBV15 to TRBJ1-6; TRBD1 agrees at 7 bases. Germline assignment: CDR1 LNHNV and CDR2 YYDKDF (reference sequence). V was pared by 3 bases and J by 10 bases, with 6 bases of the junction left unmatched. The CDR3 loop spans 14 amino acids. CDR3 nucleotides: TGTGCCACCAGCAGTGAGACAGGGCGGTCACCCCTCCACTTT. As protein: CATSSETGRSPLHF.

The chain links TRBV7-8 to TRBJ2-1; 9 bases fit TRBD2. Trimming cost V 3 bases and J 5 bases; bases outside gene matches: 2. This CDR3 region has 14 residues. The germline gives CDR1 SGHVS, CDR2 FQNEAQ. CDR3 sequence reads: CASSLTSGNNEQFF. The CDR3 coding sequence is TGTGCCAGCAGCTTGACTAGCGGCAACAATGAGCAGTTCTTC. Using reference TRBV7-8 and TRBJ2-1 for the parts outside the CDR3, the full variable domain is GAGVSQSPRYKVAKRGQDVALRCDPISGHVSLFWYQQALGQGPEFLTYFQNEAQLDKSGLPSDRFFAERPEGSVSTLKIQRTQQEDSAVYLCASSLTSGNNEQFFGPGTRLTVL.

A note on this clone: The junction departs from germline at one end; a sequencing error may be responsible. The J gene is TRBJ1-2, the V gene TRBV6-1; 7 bases map to TRBD1. CDR1 is MNHNS and CDR2 is SASEGT in the germline V gene. This CDR3 comprises 16 residues. The CDR3 bases are TGTGCCATCAGTGAGTCGCTAGGACAGGTTAACTATGGCTACACCTTC. This encodes CAISESLGQVNYGYTF.